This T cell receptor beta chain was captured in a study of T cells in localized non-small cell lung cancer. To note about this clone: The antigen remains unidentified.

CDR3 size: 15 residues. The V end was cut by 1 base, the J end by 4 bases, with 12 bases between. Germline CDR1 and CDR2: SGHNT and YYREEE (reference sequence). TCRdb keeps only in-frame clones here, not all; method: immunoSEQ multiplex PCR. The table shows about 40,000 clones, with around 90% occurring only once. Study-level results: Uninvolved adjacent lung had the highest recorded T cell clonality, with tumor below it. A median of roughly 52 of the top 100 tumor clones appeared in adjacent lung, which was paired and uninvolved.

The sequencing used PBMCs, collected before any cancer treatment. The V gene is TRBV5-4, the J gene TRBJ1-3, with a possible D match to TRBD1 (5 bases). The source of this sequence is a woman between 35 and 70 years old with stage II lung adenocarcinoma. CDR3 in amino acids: CASSLRQGSGNTIYF. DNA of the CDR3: TGTGCCAGCAGCTTGAGGCAGGGATCGGGAAACACCATATATTTT.